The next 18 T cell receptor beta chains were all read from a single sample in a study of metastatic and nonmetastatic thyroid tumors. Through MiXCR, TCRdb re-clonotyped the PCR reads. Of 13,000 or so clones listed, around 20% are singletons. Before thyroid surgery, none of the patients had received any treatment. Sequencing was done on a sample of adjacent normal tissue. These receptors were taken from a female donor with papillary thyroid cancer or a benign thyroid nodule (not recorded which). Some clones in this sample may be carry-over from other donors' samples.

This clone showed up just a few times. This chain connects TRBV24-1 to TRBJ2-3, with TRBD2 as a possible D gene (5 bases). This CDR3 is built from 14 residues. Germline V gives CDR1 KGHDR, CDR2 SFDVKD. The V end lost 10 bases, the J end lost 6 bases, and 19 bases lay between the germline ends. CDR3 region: CATTGREGSDTQYF. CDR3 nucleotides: TGTGCCACTACGGGTCGGGAAGGTAGTGATACGCAGTATTTT.

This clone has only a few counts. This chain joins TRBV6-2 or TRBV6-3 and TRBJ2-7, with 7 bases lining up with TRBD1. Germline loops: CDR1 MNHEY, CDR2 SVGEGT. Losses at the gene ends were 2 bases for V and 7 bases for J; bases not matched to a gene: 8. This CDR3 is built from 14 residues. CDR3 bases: TGTGCCAGCAGTTACAGCGAGGGGGCGCGGGAGCAGTACTTC. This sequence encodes CASSYSEGAREQYF.

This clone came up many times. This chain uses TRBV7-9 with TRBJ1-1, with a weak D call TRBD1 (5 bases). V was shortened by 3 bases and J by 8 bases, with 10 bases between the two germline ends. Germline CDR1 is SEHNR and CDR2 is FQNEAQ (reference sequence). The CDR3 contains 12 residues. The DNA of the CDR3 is TGTGCCAGCAGCTTCAGGGAAGCGGAAGCTTTCTTT. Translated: CASSFREAEAFF.

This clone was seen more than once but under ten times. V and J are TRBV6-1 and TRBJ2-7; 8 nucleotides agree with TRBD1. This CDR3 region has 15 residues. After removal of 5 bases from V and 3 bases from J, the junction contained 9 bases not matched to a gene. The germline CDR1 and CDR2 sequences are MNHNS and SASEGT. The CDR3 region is CASSLTGTGGYEQYF. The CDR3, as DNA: TGTGCCAGCAGTTTGACCGGGACAGGAGGCTACGAGCAGTACTTC.

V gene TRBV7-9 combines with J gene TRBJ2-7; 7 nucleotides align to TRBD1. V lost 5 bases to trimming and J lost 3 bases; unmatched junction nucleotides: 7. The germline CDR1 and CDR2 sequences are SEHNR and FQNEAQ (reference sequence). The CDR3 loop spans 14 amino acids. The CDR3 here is CASSQGTDYYEQYF. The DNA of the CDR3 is TGTGCCAGCAGCCAAGGGACAGATTACTACGAGCAGTACTTC.

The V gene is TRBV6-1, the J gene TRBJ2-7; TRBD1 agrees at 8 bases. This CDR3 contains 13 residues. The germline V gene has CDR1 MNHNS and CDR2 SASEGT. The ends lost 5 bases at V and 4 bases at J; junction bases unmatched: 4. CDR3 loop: CASSPGQVYEQYF. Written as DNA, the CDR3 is TGTGCCAGCAGTCCGGGACAGGTGTACGAGCAGTACTTC.

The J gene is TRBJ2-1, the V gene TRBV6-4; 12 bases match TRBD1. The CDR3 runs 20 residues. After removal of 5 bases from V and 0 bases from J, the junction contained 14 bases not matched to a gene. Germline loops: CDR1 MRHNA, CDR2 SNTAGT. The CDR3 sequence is CASSMTSGTGGGSSYNEQFF. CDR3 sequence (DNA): TGTGCCAGCAGTATGACCTCCGGGACAGGGGGCGGGAGCTCCTACAATGAGCAGTTCTTC.

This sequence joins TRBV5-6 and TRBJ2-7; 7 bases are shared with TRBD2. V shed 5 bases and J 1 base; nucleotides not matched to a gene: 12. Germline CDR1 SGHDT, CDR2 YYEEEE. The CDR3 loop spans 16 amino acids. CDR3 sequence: CASRERMGTKSYEQYF. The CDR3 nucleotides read TGTGCCAGCAGAGAAAGGATGGGGACTAAGTCCTACGAGCAGTACTTC. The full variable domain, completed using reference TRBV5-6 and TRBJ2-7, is DAGVTQSPTHLIKTRGQQVTLRCSPKSGHDTVSWYQQALGQGPQFIFQYYEEEERQRGNFPDRFSGHQFPNYSSELNVNALLLGDSALYLCASRERMGTKSYEQYFGPGTRLTVT.

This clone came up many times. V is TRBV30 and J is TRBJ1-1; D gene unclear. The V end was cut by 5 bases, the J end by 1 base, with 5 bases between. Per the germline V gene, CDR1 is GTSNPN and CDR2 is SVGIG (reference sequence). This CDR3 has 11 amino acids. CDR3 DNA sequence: TGTGCCTGGTCAACGAACACTGAAGCTTTCTTT. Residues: CAWSTNTEAFF.

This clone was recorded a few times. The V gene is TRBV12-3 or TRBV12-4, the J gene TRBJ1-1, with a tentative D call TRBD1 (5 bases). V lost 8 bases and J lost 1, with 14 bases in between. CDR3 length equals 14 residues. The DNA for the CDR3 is TGTGCCAGCTCCTCGATGGGGGGGAACACTGAAGCTTTCTTT. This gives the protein CASSSMGGNTEAFF.

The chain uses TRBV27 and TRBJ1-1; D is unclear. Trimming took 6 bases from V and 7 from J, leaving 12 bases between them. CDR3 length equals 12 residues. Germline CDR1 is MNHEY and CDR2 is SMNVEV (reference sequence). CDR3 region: CASRRTEGEAFF. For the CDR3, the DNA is TGTGCCAGCAGGAGAACAGAGGGTGAAGCTTTCTTT.

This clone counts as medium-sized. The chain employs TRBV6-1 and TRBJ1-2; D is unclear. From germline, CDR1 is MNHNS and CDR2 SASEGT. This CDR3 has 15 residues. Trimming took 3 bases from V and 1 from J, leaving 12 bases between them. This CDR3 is CASSEGPSVNYGYTF. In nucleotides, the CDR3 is TGTGCCAGCAGTGAGGGTCCGAGCGTTAACTATGGCTACACCTTC.

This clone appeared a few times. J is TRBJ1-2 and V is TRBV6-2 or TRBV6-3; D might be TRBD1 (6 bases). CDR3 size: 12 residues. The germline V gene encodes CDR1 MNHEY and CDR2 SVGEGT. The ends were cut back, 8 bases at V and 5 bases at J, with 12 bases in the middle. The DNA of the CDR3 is TGTGCCAGCGGACAGAACTCTTATGGCTACACCTTC. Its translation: CASGQNSYGYTF.

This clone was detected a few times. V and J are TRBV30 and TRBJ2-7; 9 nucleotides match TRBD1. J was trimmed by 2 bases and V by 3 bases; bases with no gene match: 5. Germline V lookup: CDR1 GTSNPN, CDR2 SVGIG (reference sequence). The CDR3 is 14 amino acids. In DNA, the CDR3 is TGTGCCTGGAGGGAGGGACAGGGACCCTACGAGCAGTACTTC. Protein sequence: CAWREGQGPYEQYF.

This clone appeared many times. The CDR3 region has the DNA TGCAGTGCTCCCGAAATTCGAAGGAGGAACACTGAAGCTTTCTTT. Translation: CSAPEIRRRNTEAFF. The rearrangement joins TRBV20-1 to TRBJ1-1; D not resolved. Per the germline V gene, CDR1 is DFQATT and CDR2 is SNEGSKA (reference sequence). The V end was cut by 5 bases, the J end by 1 base, with 17 bases between. The CDR3 consists of 15 residues.

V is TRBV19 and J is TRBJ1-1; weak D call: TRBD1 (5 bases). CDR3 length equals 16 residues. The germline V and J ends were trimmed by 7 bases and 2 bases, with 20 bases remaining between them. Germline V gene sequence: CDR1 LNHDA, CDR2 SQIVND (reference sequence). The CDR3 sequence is CASTPGTLGINTEAFF. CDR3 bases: TGTGCCAGTACCCCAGGGACGTTGGGAATCAACACTGAAGCTTTCTTT.

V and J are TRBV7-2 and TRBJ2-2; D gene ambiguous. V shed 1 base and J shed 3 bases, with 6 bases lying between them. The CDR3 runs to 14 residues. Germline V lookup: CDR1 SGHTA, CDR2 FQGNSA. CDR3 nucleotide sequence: TGTGCCAGCAGCTTAGATGCCTACACCGGGGAGCTGTTTTTT. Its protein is CASSLDAYTGELFF.

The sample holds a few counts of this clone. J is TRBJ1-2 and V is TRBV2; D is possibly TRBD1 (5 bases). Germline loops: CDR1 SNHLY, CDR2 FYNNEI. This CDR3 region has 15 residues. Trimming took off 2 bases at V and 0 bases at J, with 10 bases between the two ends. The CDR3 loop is CASSEQGRANYGYTF. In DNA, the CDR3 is TGTGCCAGCAGTGAACAGGGTCGCGCTAACTATGGCTACACCTTC.